Sequencing of this T cell receptor beta chain was carried out in a study of blood T cell repertoires in COVID-19. The germline V gene encodes CDR1 SGHRS and CDR2 YFSETQ. Trimming cost V 0 bases and J 0 bases, with 8 bases left between them. This CDR3 is built from 15 residues. The data were produced by immunoSEQ multiplex PCR, yet TCRdb's version contains in-frame clones alone and is incomplete. The data hold about 180,000 clones, with about 86% observed a single time. Sequencing input: peripheral blood. The source is a man in his fifties or sixties with active or convalescent COVID-19. The rearrangement links TRBV5-1 to TRBJ2-3, with no clear D. In DNA, the CDR3 is TGCGCCAGCAGCTTGGACACGCCTAGCACAGATACGCAGTATTTT. The encoded protein is CASSLDTPSTDTQYF.